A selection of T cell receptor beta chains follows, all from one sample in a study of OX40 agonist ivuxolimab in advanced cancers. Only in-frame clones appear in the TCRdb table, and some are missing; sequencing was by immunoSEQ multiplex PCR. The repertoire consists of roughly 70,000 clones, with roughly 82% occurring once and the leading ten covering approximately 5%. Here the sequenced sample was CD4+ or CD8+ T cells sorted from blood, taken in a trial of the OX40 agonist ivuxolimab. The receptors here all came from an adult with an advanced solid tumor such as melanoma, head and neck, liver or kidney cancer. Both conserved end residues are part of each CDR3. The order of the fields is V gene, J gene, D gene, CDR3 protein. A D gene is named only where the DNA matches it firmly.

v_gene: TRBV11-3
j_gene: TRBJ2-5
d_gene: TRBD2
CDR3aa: CASSLGGLAGETQYF

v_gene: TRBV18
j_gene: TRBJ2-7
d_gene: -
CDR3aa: CASSSFDYEQYF

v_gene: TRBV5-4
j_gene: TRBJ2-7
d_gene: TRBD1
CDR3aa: CASSFYRGQYEQYF

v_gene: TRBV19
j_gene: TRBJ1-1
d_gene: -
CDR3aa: CASSIRGTEAFF

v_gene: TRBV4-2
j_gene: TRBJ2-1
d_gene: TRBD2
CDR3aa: CASSQDRAGGNYNEQFF

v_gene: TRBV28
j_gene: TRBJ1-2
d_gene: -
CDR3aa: CASRPTAAYYGYTF

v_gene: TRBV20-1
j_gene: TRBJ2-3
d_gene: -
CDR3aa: CSAEKDTQYF

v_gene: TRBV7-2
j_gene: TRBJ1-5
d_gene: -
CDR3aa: CASSPQQNQPQHF

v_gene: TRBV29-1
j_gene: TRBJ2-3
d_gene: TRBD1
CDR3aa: CSVATGFTDTQYF

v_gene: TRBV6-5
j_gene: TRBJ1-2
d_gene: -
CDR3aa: CASSYLSRPYGYTF

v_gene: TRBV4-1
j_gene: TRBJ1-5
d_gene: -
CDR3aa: CASSQVRSNQPQHF

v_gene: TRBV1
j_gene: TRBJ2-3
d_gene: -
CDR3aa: CTSNQVRGLAGECLADTQYF

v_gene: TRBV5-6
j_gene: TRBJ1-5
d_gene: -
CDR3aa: CASSLWGAGNQPQHF

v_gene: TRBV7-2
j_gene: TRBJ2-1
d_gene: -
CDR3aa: CASSLVATNEQFF

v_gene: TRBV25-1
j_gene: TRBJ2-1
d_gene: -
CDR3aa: CASSHGGANEQFF